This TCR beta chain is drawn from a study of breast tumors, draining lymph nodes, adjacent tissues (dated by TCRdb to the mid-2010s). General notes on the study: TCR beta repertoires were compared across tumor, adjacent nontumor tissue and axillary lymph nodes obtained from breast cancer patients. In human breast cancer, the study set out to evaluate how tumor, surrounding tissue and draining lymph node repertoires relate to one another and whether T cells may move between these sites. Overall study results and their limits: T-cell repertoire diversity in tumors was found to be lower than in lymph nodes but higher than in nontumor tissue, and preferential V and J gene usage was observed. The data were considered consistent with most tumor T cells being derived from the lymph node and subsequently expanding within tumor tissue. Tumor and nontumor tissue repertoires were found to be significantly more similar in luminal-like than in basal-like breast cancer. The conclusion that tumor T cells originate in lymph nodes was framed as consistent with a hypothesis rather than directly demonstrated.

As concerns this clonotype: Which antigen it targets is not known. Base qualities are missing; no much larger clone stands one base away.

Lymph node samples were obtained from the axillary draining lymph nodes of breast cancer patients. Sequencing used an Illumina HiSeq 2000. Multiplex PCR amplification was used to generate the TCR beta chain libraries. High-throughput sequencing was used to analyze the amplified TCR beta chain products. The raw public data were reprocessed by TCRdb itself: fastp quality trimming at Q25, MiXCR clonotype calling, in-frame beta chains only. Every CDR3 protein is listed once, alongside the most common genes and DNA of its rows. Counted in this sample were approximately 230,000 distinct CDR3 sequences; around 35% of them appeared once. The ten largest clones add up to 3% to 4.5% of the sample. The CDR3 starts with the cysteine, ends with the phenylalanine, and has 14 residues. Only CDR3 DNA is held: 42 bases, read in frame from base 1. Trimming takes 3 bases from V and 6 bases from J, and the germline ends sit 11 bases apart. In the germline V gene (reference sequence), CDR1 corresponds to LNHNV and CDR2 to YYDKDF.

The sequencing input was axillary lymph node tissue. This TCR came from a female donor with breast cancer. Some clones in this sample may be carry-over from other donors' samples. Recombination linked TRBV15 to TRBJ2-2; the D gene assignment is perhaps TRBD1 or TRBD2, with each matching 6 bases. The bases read TGTGCCACCAGCAGCTTGGGGGGCGCCGGGGAGCTGTTTTTT. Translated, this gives CATSSLGGAGELFF.